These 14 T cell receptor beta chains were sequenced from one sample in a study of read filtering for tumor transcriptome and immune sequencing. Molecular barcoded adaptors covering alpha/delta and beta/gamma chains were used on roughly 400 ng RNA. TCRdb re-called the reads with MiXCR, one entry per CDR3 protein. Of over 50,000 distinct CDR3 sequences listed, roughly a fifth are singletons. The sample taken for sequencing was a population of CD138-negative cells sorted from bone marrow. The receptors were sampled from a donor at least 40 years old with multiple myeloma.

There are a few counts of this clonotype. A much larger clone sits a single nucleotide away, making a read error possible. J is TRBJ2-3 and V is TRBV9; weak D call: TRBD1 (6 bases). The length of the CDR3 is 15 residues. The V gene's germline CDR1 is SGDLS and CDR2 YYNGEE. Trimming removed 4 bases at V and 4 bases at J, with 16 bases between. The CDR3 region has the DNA TGTGCCAGCAGCCGAGGGGGACAAGTCGCAGATACGCAGTATTTT. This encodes CASSRGGQVADTQYF.

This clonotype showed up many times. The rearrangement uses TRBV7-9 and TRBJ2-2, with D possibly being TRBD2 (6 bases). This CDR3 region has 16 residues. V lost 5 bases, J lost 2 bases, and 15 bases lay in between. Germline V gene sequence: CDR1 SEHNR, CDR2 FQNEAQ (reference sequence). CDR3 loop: CASSHARDSNTGELFF. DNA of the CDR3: TGTGCCAGCAGCCACGCCCGGGACTCAAACACCGGGGAGCTGTTTTTT.

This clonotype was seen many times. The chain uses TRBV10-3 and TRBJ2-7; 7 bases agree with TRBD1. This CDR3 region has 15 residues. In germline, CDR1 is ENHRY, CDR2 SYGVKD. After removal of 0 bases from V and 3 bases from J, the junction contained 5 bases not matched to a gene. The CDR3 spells CAISESLRDSYEQYF. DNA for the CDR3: TGTGCCATCAGTGAGTCCCTCCGGGACAGCTACGAGCAGTACTTC.

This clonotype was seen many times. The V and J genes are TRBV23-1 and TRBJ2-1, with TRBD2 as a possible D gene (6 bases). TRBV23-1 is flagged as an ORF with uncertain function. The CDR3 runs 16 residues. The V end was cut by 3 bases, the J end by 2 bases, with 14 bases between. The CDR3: CASSHGSGGTYNEQFF. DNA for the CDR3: TGCGCCAGCAGTCATGGTTCCGGGGGTACCTACAATGAGCAGTTCTTC.

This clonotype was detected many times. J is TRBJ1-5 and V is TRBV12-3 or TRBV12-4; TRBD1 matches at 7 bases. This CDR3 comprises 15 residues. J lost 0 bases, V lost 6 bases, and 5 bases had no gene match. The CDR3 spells CASSPGGGSNQPQHF. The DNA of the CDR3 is TGTGCCAGCAGCCCAGGGGGGGGTAGCAATCAGCCCCAGCATTTT.

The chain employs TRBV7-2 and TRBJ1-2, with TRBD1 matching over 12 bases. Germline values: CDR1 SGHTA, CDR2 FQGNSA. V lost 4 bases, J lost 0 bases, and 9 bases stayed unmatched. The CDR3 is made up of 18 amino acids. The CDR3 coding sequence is TGTGCCAGCAGCTCCTCCGGGACAGGGGGCGCCGCTAACTATGGCTACACCTTC. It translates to CASSSSGTGGAANYGYTF.

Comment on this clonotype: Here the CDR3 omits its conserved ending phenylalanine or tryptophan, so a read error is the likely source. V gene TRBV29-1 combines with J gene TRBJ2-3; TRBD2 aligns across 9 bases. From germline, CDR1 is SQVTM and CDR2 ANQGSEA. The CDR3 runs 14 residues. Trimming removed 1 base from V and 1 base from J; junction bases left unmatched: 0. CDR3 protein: CSVEASGGTDTQYL. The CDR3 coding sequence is TGCAGCGTTGAAGCTAGCGGGGGCACAGATACGCAGTATTTA.

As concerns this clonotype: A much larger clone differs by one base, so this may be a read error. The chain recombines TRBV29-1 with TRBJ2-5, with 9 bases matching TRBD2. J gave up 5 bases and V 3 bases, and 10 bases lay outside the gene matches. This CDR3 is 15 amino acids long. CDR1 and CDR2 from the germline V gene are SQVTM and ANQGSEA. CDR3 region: CSVDSGTSFSETQYF. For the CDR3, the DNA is TGCAGCGTTGATTCTGGGACTAGCTTTAGTGAGACCCAGTACTTC.

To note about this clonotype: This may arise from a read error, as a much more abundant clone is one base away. As DNA, the CDR3 is TGTGCCAGCAGCTCACCACTAGTCCGGAGCACAGATACGCAGTATTTT. Its protein is CASSSPLVRSTDTQYF. The V and J genes are TRBV5-4 and TRBJ2-3, with a possible D match to TRBD2 (5 bases). The CDR3 length is 16 residues. V was clipped by 3 bases and J by 0 bases, with 14 bases between them. The V gene's germline CDR1 is SGHNT and CDR2 YYREEE (reference sequence).

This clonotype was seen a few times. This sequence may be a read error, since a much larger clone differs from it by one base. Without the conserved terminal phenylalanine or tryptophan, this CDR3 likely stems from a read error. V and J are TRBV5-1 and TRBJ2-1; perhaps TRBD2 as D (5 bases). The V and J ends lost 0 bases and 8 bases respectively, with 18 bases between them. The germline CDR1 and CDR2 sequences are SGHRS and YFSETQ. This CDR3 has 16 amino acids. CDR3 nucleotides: TGCGCCAGCAGCTTGGGTGGCTTGGCGGGTTACGATGAGCAGTTCCTC. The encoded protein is CASSLGGLAGYDEQFL.

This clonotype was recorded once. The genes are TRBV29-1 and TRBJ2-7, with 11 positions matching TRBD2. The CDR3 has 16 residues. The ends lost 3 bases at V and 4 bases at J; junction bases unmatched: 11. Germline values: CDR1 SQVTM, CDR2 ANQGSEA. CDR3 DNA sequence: TGCAGCGTTGAGGGTCGGCTGGGACTAGCGGATTACGAGCAGTACTTC. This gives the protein CSVEGRLGLADYEQYF.

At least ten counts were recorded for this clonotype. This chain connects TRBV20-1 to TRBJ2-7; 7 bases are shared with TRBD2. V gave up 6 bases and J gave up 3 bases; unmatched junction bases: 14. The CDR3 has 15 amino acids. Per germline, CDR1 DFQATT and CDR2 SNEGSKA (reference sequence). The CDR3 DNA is TGCAGTGCCGTCGCGGGCCTAAGCGGGGTCTACGAGCAGTACTTC. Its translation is CSAVAGLSGVYEQYF.

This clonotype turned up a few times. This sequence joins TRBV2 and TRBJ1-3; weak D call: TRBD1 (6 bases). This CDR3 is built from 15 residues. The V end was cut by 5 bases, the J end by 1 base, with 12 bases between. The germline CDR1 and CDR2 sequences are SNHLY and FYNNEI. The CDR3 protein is CASSRQVLSGNTIYF. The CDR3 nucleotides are TGTGCCAGCAGTCGACAGGTCCTATCTGGAAACACCATATATTTT.

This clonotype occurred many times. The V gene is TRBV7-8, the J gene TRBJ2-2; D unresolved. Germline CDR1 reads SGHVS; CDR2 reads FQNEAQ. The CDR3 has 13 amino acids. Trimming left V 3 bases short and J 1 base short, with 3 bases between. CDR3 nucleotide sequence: TGTGCCAGCAGCTTCTTGAACACCGGGGAGCTGTTTTTT. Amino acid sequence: CASSFLNTGELFF.